This T cell receptor (beta chain) was profiled in a study of blood T cell repertoires in COVID-19. Study-wide background: There were acute and convalescent COVID-19 samples, and they came from the United States, Italy and Spain. Sources were T cells, B-cell-depleted T cells, or PBMCs; the material itself was cDNA or gDNA.

The CDR3 is made up of 13 amino acids. Authors' data handling: For nucleated cells, counts were estimated from reference gene primer amplification. Repertoires were generated with immunoSEQ multiplex PCR, while TCRdb's copy carries only in-frame clones and drops some. D and trimming come from the DNA, and the V and J calls and clone size come from that table. The repertoire holds about 60,000 clones, with roughly 90% as singletons. This clonotype was obtained from a human donor with acute or convalescent COVID-19. The donor label of this sample is uncertain. The rearrangement links TRBV21-1 to TRBJ2-5; TRBD2 is taken as the D call from the table, unchecked against the DNA. TRBV21-1 is marked as a pseudogene. Material for sequencing was peripheral blood. CDR3 residues: CASTLLSRETQYF. The CDR3 DNA sequence: TGTGCCAGCACCTTGCTGTCCCGGGAGACCCAGTACTTC.